The 22 T cell receptor beta chains in this list originate from one sample, sequenced in a study of blood T cell repertoires in COVID-19. Using immunoSEQ multiplex PCR, the repertoire was profiled, and TCRdb retains in-frame clones only, with some absent. Here the sample spans about 300,000 clones, over 75% being singletons. Source material: peripheral blood. Source of these receptors: a human donor in a cohort sampled during active COVID-19.

The rearrangement joins TRBV18 to TRBJ2-3, with 10 bases that match TRBD1. The CDR3 is made up of 17 amino acids. Germline assignment: CDR1 KGHSH and CDR2 LQKENI. V lost 0 bases to trimming and J lost 4 bases; unmatched junction nucleotides: 7. CDR3 region: CASSPPVGQGGPDTQYF. The CDR3 bases are TGTGCCAGCTCACCACCGGTTGGACAGGGGGGACCAGATACGCAGTATTTT.

This clone was seen a single time. CDR3 amino acids: CASSPGGRPSNEKLFF. The CDR3 region has the DNA TGTGCCAGCTCACCAGGGGGCCGACCGTCTAATGAAAAACTGTTTTTT. The chain has TRBV18 and TRBJ1-4; weak D call: TRBD1 (6 bases). V lost 2 bases, J lost 3 bases, and 13 bases lay in between. The CDR3 totals 16 residues. The germline V gene encodes CDR1 KGHSH and CDR2 LQKENI.

The rearrangement joins TRBV27 to TRBJ2-5; TRBD1 might be the D (6 bases). This CDR3 spans 17 amino acids. The germline V and J ends were trimmed by 4 bases and 0 bases, with 18 bases remaining between them. Germline V gene sequence: CDR1 MNHEY, CDR2 SMNVEV (reference sequence). The chain's CDR3 is CASSSRGLQGHQETQYF. The DNA for the CDR3 is TGTGCCAGCAGTTCCCGTGGACTGCAGGGGCACCAAGAGACCCAGTACTTC.

The chain is built from TRBV7-8 and TRBJ1-2; TRBD1 matches at 7 bases. Germline values: CDR1 SGHVS, CDR2 FQNEAQ. Losses at the gene ends were 5 bases for V and 4 bases for J; bases not matched to a gene: 4. The CDR3 extends over 13 amino acids. CDR3 loop: CASSRRGAYGYTF. CDR3 coding DNA: TGTGCCAGCAGCCGCAGGGGGGCCTATGGCTACACCTTC.

This clone was seen once. The chain combines TRBV7-6 with TRBJ2-1; 9 bases agree with TRBD2. The CDR3 consists of 16 residues. The germline CDR1 and CDR2 sequences are SGHVS and FNYEAQ. V lost 5 bases, J lost 8 bases, and 13 bases stayed unmatched. The CDR3 nucleotides read TGTGCCAGCAGCCCACATAGCGGGAGTTTCCTAGATGAGCAGTTCTTC. It yields the protein CASSPHSGSFLDEQFF.

The chain links TRBV7-6 to TRBJ2-2, with D possibly being TRBD1 (6 bases). The CDR3 contains 16 residues. Germline CDR1 reads SGHVS; CDR2 reads FNYEAQ. The ends were cut back, 1 base at V and 5 bases at J, with 14 bases in the middle. Here the CDR3 reads CASSLGGGVKTGELFF. Written as DNA, the CDR3 is TGTGCCAGCAGCTTAGGAGGGGGAGTAAAAACCGGGGAGCTGTTTTTT.

The J gene is TRBJ2-7, the V gene TRBV28; TRBD1 agrees at 9 bases. With V trimmed by 5 bases and J by 4 bases, 9 bases remained unmatched. Germline-derived CDR1 and CDR2 are MDHEN and SYDVKM. The CDR3 consists of 15 residues. CDR3 sequence (DNA): TGTGCCAGCAGTGCGTTAACGACAGGGGGGTACGAGCAGTACTTC. Translated: CASSALTTGGYEQYF.

This chain joins TRBV10-3 and TRBJ1-1, with 7 positions matching TRBD1. Germline V gene data show CDR1 as ENHRY and CDR2 as SYGVKD. Losses at the gene ends were 6 bases for V and 4 bases for J; bases not matched to a gene: 11. There are 15 residues in the CDR3. The CDR3: CAIRGVTGDITEAFF. In DNA, the CDR3 is TGTGCCATCAGGGGTGTAACAGGGGATATCACTGAAGCTTTCTTT.

The V and J genes are TRBV14 and TRBJ2-1; 12 bases agree with TRBD1. There are 17 residues in the CDR3. Per germline, CDR1 SGHDN and CDR2 FVKESK. V trimming: 8 bases; J trimming: 1 base; junction bases outside the gene matches: 9. The CDR3: CASSGTGGLLSYNEQFF. DNA for the CDR3: TGTGCCAGCTCCGGGACAGGGGGCTTATTGTCCTACAATGAGCAGTTCTTC.

This chain joins TRBV10-3 and TRBJ1-2; D gene ambiguous. The germline V gene has CDR1 ENHRY and CDR2 SYGVKD. The CDR3 loop spans 11 amino acids. V was trimmed by 10 bases and J by 4 bases, leaving 10 bases between them. In DNA form, the CDR3 reads TGTGCCACCCAGGATTCCTATGGCTACACCTTC. It is translated as CATQDSYGYTF.

The V call is TRBV6-5, the J call TRBJ2-3; a possible D gene is TRBD1 (6 bases). Germline CDR1 MNHEY, CDR2 SVGAGI. The CDR3 is made up of 14 amino acids. Trimming removed 4 bases from V and 8 bases from J, with 16 bases in between. The CDR3 coding sequence is TGTGCCAGCAGTTTGGACCCTAGGGGGAGTACGCAGTATTTT. This translates into CASSLDPRGSTQYF.

This clone was seen repeatedly, ten times or more. V gene TRBV4-3 combines with J gene TRBJ2-1; D unresolved. The CDR3 contains 14 residues. Trimming left V 5 bases short and J 9 bases short, with 17 bases between. Germline CDR1 and CDR2: LGHNA and YSLEER. The CDR3 DNA follows: TGCGCCAGCAGCGTCCGGCCTTTGAACAGTGAGCAGTTCTTC. Amino acid sequence: CASSVRPLNSEQFF.

J is TRBJ2-5 and V is TRBV21-1; the table calls TRBD2, which could not be checked here. TRBV21-1 is noted as a pseudogene. CDR3 length equals 14 residues. CDR3 region: CASSSRNLERTQYF. The CDR3 DNA is TGTGCCAGCAGCTCAAGAAACCTAGAAAGGACCCAGTACTTC.

V is TRBV5-5 and J is TRBJ2-3; 8 bases align to TRBD1. This CDR3 comprises 15 residues. After removal of 1 base from V and 5 bases from J, the junction contained 6 bases not matched to a gene. Per the germline V gene, CDR1 is SGHKS and CDR2 is YYEKEE (reference sequence). The chain's CDR3 is CASSLSTGVEDTQYF. The CDR3 nucleotides read TGTGCCAGCAGCTTGTCGACAGGGGTGGAAGATACGCAGTATTTT.

The genes are TRBV25-1 and TRBJ2-3, with D tentatively TRBD2 (7 bases). Germline CDR1 MGHDK, CDR2 SYGVNS. V lost 5 bases to trimming and J lost 6 bases, with 21 bases between them. The CDR3 is made up of 16 amino acids. CDR3 DNA sequence: TGTGCCAGCAGTTCTTTAGCGGGTAAGGGGGAGGATACGCAGTATTTT. It encodes CASSSLAGKGEDTQYF.

Points on this clone: Other DNA sequences in the same sample also yield this CDR3. The chain joins TRBV18 to TRBJ1-4, with 11 bases matching TRBD1. CDR3 size: 15 residues. CDR1 and CDR2 (germline): KGHSH, LQKENI. V gave up 6 bases and J gave up 4 bases; unmatched junction bases: 4. The CDR3 region is CASSPGTGGNEKLFF. CDR3 bases: TGTGCCAGCTCGCCCGGGACAGGGGGTAATGAAAAACTGTTTTTT.

The chain has TRBV6-5 and TRBJ2-7; tentative D call: TRBD2 (5 bases). This CDR3 is 14 amino acids long. CDR1 is MNHEY, CDR2 SVGAGI, per germline. V was pared by 5 bases and J by 6 bases, with 17 bases between. The CDR3 reads CASSKTSLGGEQYF. Here the CDR3 DNA reads TGTGCCAGCAGTAAAACCTCACTAGGCGGCGAGCAGTACTTC.

The gene calls are TRBV27 and TRBJ2-7; TRBD2 aligns across 8 bases. Germline V gene data show CDR1 as MNHEY and CDR2 as SMNVEV (reference sequence). The CDR3 loop spans 16 amino acids. V lost 6 bases and J lost 1; bases outside the gene matches: 11. CDR3 nucleotides: TGTGCCAGCAGGCTGACTAGCGCCATGGGTTCCTACGAGCAGTACTTC. Encoded protein: CASRLTSAMGSYEQYF.

The sample holds a few counts of this clone. This chain uses TRBV6-5 with TRBJ1-3; D gene uncertain. V lost 5 bases to trimming and J lost 7 bases, with 12 bases between them. The CDR3 spans 13 residues. The germline gives CDR1 MNHEY, CDR2 SVGAGI. The chain's CDR3 is CASSPLLRNTIYF. The CDR3 DNA is TGTGCCAGCAGTCCCCTGTTGAGGAACACCATATATTTT.

This clone was found a few times. This sequence joins TRBV5-5 and TRBJ2-7, with 7 bases identical to TRBD1. CDR1 and CDR2 from the germline V gene are SGHKS and YYEKEE (reference sequence). Trimming took 4 bases from V and 6 from J; bases not matched to a gene: 16. CDR3 size: 16 residues. In DNA, the CDR3 is TGTGCCAGCAGCGACCTCAGATTACGGACAGGTCTCGAGCAGTACTTC. It yields the protein CASSDLRLRTGLEQYF.

This clone appeared a few times. Other DNA sequences in the sample encode the same CDR3. The V call is TRBV18, the J call TRBJ1-5, with D maybe TRBD1 (5 bases). This CDR3 comprises 14 residues. V gave up 3 bases and J gave up 5 bases, with 11 bases separating them. The germline CDR1 and CDR2 sequences are KGHSH and LQKENI. In nucleotides, the CDR3 is TGTGCCAGCTCACCTTCACCGGGGGATCAGCCCCAGCATTTT. Translated: CASSPSPGDQPQHF.

This clone was detected a few times. The chain joins TRBV27 to TRBJ2-1; D is perhaps TRBD2 (6 bases). V lost 4 bases and J lost 4, with 20 bases in between. Germline loops: CDR1 MNHEY, CDR2 SMNVEV (reference sequence). This CDR3 contains 17 residues. The CDR3 reads CASSSSKGGIEYNEQFF. CDR3 bases: TGTGCCAGCAGTTCCTCAAAGGGCGGGATTGAATACAATGAGCAGTTCTTC.